The 26 T cell receptor beta chains below come from one sample, sequenced in a study of Graves' ophthalmopathy and Graves' hyperthyroidism. The TCR beta CDR3 regions underwent amplification from RNA transcripts. Second-round multiplex PCR came after a first-round RT-PCR that employed HTBI primers. TCRdb used MiXCR to reprocess the multiplex PCR reads, holding one entry per CDR3 protein. Of hundreds of thousands of distinct CDR3 sequences listed, just over 40% are singletons. Sequenced material: peripheral blood. These receptors were taken from an adult man with Graves' ophthalmopathy.

The rearrangement uses TRBV7-6 and TRBJ1-5; D gene unclear. The CDR3 is 13 amino acids. The germline gives CDR1 SGHVS, CDR2 FNYEAQ. V lost 1 base and J 8 bases, leaving 9 bases between the germline ends. The CDR3 here is CASSLGSWEPQHF. In DNA, the CDR3 is TGTGCCAGCAGCTTAGGGTCATGGGAGCCCCAGCATTTT.

This clonotype is a singleton in its sample. It may be a read error: a sequence one base away is much more abundant. The rearrangement uses TRBV11-2 and TRBJ2-5; D unresolved. CDR3 length equals 16 residues. Germline V CDR1 and CDR2: SGHAT, FQNNGV. DNA of the CDR3: TGTGCCAGCAGCCCCGCGGCACTCCGGTCGAAAGAGGCCCAGTACTTC. Its protein is CASSPAALRSKEAQYF.

This clonotype is a singleton in its sample. At one end, the junction sequence differs from germline, possibly due to a read error. The chain employs TRBV9 and TRBJ2-7, with TRBD1 matching 7 bases. This CDR3 spans 15 amino acids. CDR1 SGDLS and CDR2 YYNGEE come from the germline V gene. CDR3 bases: TGTGCCGGCAGCGTAGGTTGGGACAGCTCCTACGAGCAGTACTTC. Translated: CAGSVGWDSSYEQYF.

This clonotype came up many times. The rearrangement links TRBV15 to TRBJ1-3; the match to TRBD1 covers 10 bases. Per germline, CDR1 LNHNV and CDR2 YYDKDF (reference sequence). V was clipped by 2 bases and J by 4 bases; unmatched bases: 11. This CDR3 comprises 18 residues. The CDR3 here is CATSRPIRGQGKGNTIYF. DNA for the CDR3: TGTGCCACCAGCAGACCCATTAGGGGACAGGGGAAGGGAAACACCATATATTTT.

Concerning this clonotype itself: A read error may explain this, as a much larger clone is one base away. The chain uses TRBV10-3 and TRBJ1-2, with a possible D match to TRBD1 (5 bases). The ends were cut back, 5 bases at V and 4 bases at J, with 11 bases in the middle. This CDR3 is built from 13 residues. CDR1 ENHRY and CDR2 SYGVKD come from the germline V gene. The CDR3 region is CAISTQTVYGYTF. CDR3 DNA: TGTGCCATCAGTACCCAGACAGTCTATGGCTACACCTTC.

The J gene is TRBJ2-1, the V gene TRBV11-2; possible D gene TRBD2, 6 bases. The CDR3 runs 15 residues. The germline V and J ends were trimmed by 0 bases and 8 bases, with 14 bases remaining between them. CDR1 and CDR2 from the germline V gene are SGHAT and FQNNGV. For the CDR3, the DNA is TGTGCCAGCAGCTTAGACGGGGGAGGACATGATGAGCAGTTCTTC. It encodes CASSLDGGGHDEQFF.

The sample holds many counts of this clonotype. V and J are TRBV7-2 and TRBJ1-1; perhaps TRBD1 as D (5 bases). This CDR3 comprises 14 residues. CDR1 and CDR2 (germline): SGHTA, FQGNSA. V shed 5 bases and J shed 1 base, with 11 bases lying between them. For the CDR3, the DNA is TGTGCCAGCAGCCCACGGACACCGAACACTGAAGCTTTCTTT. Its protein is CASSPRTPNTEAFF.

This clonotype came up a few times. Germline is not matched at one junction end, which may reflect a read error. The chain combines TRBV7-2 with TRBJ2-6, with D possibly matching TRBD2 (5 bases). The CDR3 consists of 16 residues. The germline gives CDR1 SGHTA, CDR2 FQGNSA. CDR3 residues: CASSQAAGSGANVLTF. For the CDR3, the DNA is TGCGCCAGCAGCCAAGCGGCAGGATCTGGGGCCAACGTCCTGACTTTC.

The V gene is TRBV20-1, the J gene TRBJ1-5, with D tentatively TRBD1 (5 bases). Germline V gene sequence: CDR1 DFQATT, CDR2 SNEGSKA (reference sequence). CDR3 length equals 15 residues. As DNA, the CDR3 is TGCAGCCCTCGCATGGGGAGGGGAGGGGATCAGCCCCAGCATTTT. Protein: CSPRMGRGGDQPQHF.

Many counts were recorded for this clonotype. The rearrangement links TRBV10-3 to TRBJ1-6; maybe TRBD1 (5 bases). This CDR3 spans 13 amino acids. Trimming stripped 6 bases from V and 2 bases from J, with 5 bases between. Germline lookup yields CDR1 ENHRY and CDR2 SYGVKD. DNA of the CDR3: TGTGCCATCAGACAGGCCTATAATTCACCCCTCCACTTT. The encoded protein is CAIRQAYNSPLHF.

This clonotype was seen repeatedly, ten times or more. This chain links TRBV19 with TRBJ2-7; 8 bases match TRBD1. With 3 bases clipped from V and 2 bases from J, the junction kept 6 bases outside the gene matches. Germline V CDR1 and CDR2: LNHDA, SQIVND (reference sequence). The CDR3 has 15 residues. DNA for the CDR3: TGTGCCAGTAGTATCGGGACAGGTAGGACCTACGAGCAGTACTTC. Its protein is CASSIGTGRTYEQYF.

At least ten counts were recorded for this clonotype. The chain has TRBV9 and TRBJ1-6, with TRBD1 matching over 7 bases. J lost 9 bases, V lost 6 bases, and 6 bases had no gene match. Per germline, CDR1 SGDLS and CDR2 YYNGEE. The CDR3 extends over 13 amino acids. CDR3 nucleotides: TGTGCCAGCACCCTTCACAGGGGTTCACCCCTCCACTTT. Translation: CASTLHRGSPLHF.

This clonotype appeared a few times. This chain links TRBV2 with TRBJ2-7, with a possible D match to TRBD1 (6 bases). This CDR3 region has 12 residues. Trimming stripped 6 bases from V and 5 bases from J, with 11 bases between. The V gene's germline CDR1 is SNHLY and CDR2 FYNNEI. Here the CDR3 DNA reads TGTGCCAGCAGGTCAGGGGTCAACGAGCAGTACTTC. Its protein is CASRSGVNEQYF.

This chain uses TRBV2 with TRBJ1-1; D gene unclear. The CDR3 covers 14 residues. Germline V gene lookup returns CDR1 SNHLY and CDR2 FYNNEI. With 2 bases removed from V and 11 bases from J, the gap between germline ends came to 18 bases. The DNA of the CDR3 is TGTGCCAGCAGTGAAAAAGCGGGAGTGTCCGGGGCTTTCTTT. Translation gives CASSEKAGVSGAFF.

There are many counts of this clonotype. The J gene is TRBJ2-6, the V gene TRBV24-1; TRBD1 might be the D (6 bases). Germline lookup yields CDR1 KGHDR and CDR2 SFDVKD. The CDR3 contains 18 residues. With 6 bases removed from V and 0 bases from J, the gap between germline ends came to 17 bases. CDR3 DNA: TGTGCCACCAGTCAGGGGTTAGTTTCACGCTCTGGGGCCAACGTCCTGACTTTC. Its protein product is CATSQGLVSRSGANVLTF.

To note about this clonotype: One end of the junction does not line up with germline, which may come from a read error. The J gene is TRBJ2-6, the V gene TRBV29-1; 8 positions agree with TRBD1. The CDR3 length is 11 residues. Per germline, CDR1 SQVTM and CDR2 ANQGSEA. This CDR3 is CSVGAGGPEAF. The CDR3 DNA sequence: TGCAGCGTTGGGGCAGGGGGCCCTGAAGCTTTC.

With respect to this clonotype: A junction boundary mismatches the germline segment, possibly from a read error. The chain employs TRBV7-3 and TRBJ2-6; D may be TRBD1 (6 bases). This CDR3 is built from 15 residues. Germline CDR1 SGHTA, CDR2 FQGTGA. CDR3 residues: CASGLGGAGANVLTF. In DNA, the CDR3 is TGTGCCAGCGGCTTAGGGGGAGCTGGGGCCAACGTCCTGACTTTC.

The J gene is TRBJ1-3, the V gene TRBV25-1, with D unresolved. This CDR3 spans 16 amino acids. V dropped 6 bases and J dropped 0 bases, with 15 bases sitting between them. The germline CDR1 and CDR2 sequences are MGHDK and SYGVNS. Here the CDR3 reads CASSHGSPFSGNTIYF. The CDR3 DNA reads as TGTGCCAGCAGCCACGGGAGTCCGTTCTCTGGAAACACCATATATTTT.

As to this clonotype: A much bigger clone sits one base away, suggesting this may be a read error. This rearrangement joins TRBV10-2 to TRBJ1-5; D unresolved. The CDR3 length is 13 residues. The V end was cut by 8 bases, the J end by 8 bases, with 16 bases between. Per the germline V gene, CDR1 is WSHSY and CDR2 is SAAADI. The CDR3 region has the DNA TGCGCCAGCTGCTTGGGGAGGGAGGAGCCCCAGCATTTT. Translated: CASCLGREEPQHF.

The chain is built from TRBV24-1 and TRBJ2-3, with TRBD1 matching 9 bases. The V and J ends lost 2 bases and 0 bases, in that order; junction bases with no gene match: 5. The CDR3 runs 17 residues. Germline values: CDR1 KGHDR, CDR2 SFDVKD. CDR3 sequence reads: CATSDSQGAFSTDTQYF. CDR3 nucleotide sequence: TGTGCCACCAGTGATTCACAGGGGGCTTTTAGCACAGATACGCAGTATTTT.

The CDR3 DNA reads as TGCGCCAGCAGCCAAGAATTGTCAGGATTGAACTATGGCTACACCTTC. Translating it yields CASSQELSGLNYGYTF. The V and J genes are TRBV4-1 and TRBJ1-2; D remains ambiguous. V was cut by 0 bases and J by 2 bases, with 13 bases left in between. The CDR3 consists of 16 residues. Germline V lookup: CDR1 MGHRA, CDR2 YSYEKL.

The chain combines TRBV25-1 with TRBJ2-7, with D possibly being TRBD2 (6 bases). Germline values: CDR1 MGHDK, CDR2 SYGVNS. This CDR3 has 14 residues. V was trimmed by 4 bases and J by 6 bases, leaving 16 bases between them. The CDR3 DNA reads TGTGCCAGCAGTGCCGGGAGAGGCCCTCGCGAGCAGTACTTC. This translates into CASSAGRGPREQYF.

This rearrangement joins TRBV9 to TRBJ2-3; 9 bases are a match to TRBD2. CDR3 length: 15 residues. Germline CDR1 reads SGDLS; CDR2 reads YYNGEE. The V segment lost 0 bases and the J segment 1 base; nucleotides outside the gene matches: 0. DNA of the CDR3: TGTGCCAGCAGCGTAGGACTAGCGGGCACAGATACGCAGTATTTT. Its protein is CASSVGLAGTDTQYF.

This clonotype was seen repeatedly, ten times or more. The V and J genes are TRBV12-5 and TRBJ2-7; D uncertain. The CDR3 totals 11 residues. CDR1 and CDR2 (germline): LGHNT, FRNRAP. V lost 2 bases and J 4 bases, leaving 3 bases between the germline ends. Here the CDR3 reads CASGLIYEQYF. The CDR3, as DNA: TGTGCTAGTGGTTTGATATACGAGCAGTACTTC.

This chain uses TRBV20-1 with TRBJ2-7, with D hard to call. V shed 5 bases and J shed 0 bases, with 17 bases lying between them. Germline lookup yields CDR1 DFQATT and CDR2 SNEGSKA (reference sequence). This CDR3 region has 15 residues. This chain's CDR3 is CSAPRHPASSYEQYF. The DNA for the CDR3 is TGCAGTGCTCCCCGTCACCCGGCGAGCTCCTACGAGCAGTACTTC.

This clonotype was seen ten or more times. The V gene is TRBV12-3 or TRBV12-4, the J gene TRBJ1-1; a weak D match, TRBD1 (5 bases). The V gene lost 3 bases and the J gene lost 1 base, with 12 bases spanning the gap. The CDR3 covers 15 residues. In nucleotides, the CDR3 is TGTGCCAGCAGTTTTGCCGGGACGGCGAACACTGAAGCTTTCTTT. Its translation: CASSFAGTANTEAFF.